This TCR beta chain comes out of a study of T-cell reconstitution after alpha-beta-depleted transplantation in children. The ends lost 5 bases at V and 8 bases at J; junction bases unmatched: 4. The length of the CDR3 is 14 residues. Germline values: CDR1 MNHEY, CDR2 SMNVEV (reference sequence). A TCRbeta library incorporating unique molecular identifiers was prepared. MiXCR, applied by TCRdb to the PCR reads, yields one record per CDR3 protein. Among about 460,000 distinct CDR3 sequences listed, about an eighth were seen once. This clonotype showed up just a few times. This TCR was sampled from a human donor who donated a stem cell graft to a child with combined immunodeficiency. The input for sequencing was PBMCs from the stem cell graft donor, taken from the stem cell graft. This chain connects TRBV27 to TRBJ1-6; 9 bases fit TRBD1. As DNA, the CDR3 is TGTGCCAGCAGTCCGGGACAGGGCCATTCACCCCTCCACTTT. Its protein product is CASSPGQGHSPLHF.